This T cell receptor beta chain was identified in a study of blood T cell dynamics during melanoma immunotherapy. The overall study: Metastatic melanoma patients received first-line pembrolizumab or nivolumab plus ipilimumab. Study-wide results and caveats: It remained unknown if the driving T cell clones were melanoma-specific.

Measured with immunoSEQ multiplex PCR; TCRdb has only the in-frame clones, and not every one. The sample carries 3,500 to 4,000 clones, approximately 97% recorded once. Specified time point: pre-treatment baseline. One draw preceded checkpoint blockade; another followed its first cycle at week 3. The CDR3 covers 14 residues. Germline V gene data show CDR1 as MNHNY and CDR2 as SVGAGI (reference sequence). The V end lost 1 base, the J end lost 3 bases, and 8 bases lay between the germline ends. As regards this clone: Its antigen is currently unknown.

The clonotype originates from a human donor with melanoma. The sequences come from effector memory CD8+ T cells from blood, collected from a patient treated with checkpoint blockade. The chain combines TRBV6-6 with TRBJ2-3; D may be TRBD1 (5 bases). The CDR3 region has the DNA TGTGCCAGCAGTTACTACCAGGGTACAGATACGCAGTATTTT. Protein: CASSYYQGTDTQYF.